These 13 T cell receptor beta chains were sequenced from one sample in a study of cytomegalovirus exposure and HLA in healthy donors. A multiplex PCR was run with 60 Vbeta primers and 13 Jbeta primers. Clones were sequenced by immunoSEQ multiplex PCR, and TCRdb holds only the in-frame ones, with some missing. The sample lists 300,000 or so clones, 84% occurring once. Sample: PBMCs. The receptors derive from a middle-aged woman in good health and CMV-seropositive.

The chain carries TRBV27 and TRBJ2-7, with 9 positions matching TRBD1. This CDR3 is built from 17 residues. The V gene's germline CDR1 is MNHEY and CDR2 SMNVEV (reference sequence). With 5 bases clipped from V and 0 bases from J, the junction kept 11 bases outside the gene matches. The CDR3 nucleotides read TGTGCCAGCAGTCCATGGGGTCCGGGACAGGGCTCCTACGAGCAGTACTTC. This translates into CASSPWGPGQGSYEQYF.

The chain is built from TRBV5-6 and TRBJ1-1, with TRBD1 as a possible D gene (5 bases). This CDR3 is built from 13 residues. The V end was cut by 3 bases, the J end by 8 bases, with 14 bases between. Germline V gene sequence: CDR1 SGHDT, CDR2 YYEEEE. CDR3 region: CASSSDRFGEAFF. The CDR3, as DNA: TGTGCCAGCAGCTCAGACAGATTCGGGGAAGCTTTCTTT.

The chain joins TRBV4-3 to TRBJ2-1, with TRBD2 matching 9 bases. Germline loops: CDR1 LGHNA, CDR2 YSLEER. CDR3 size: 15 residues. V dropped 5 bases and J dropped 3; count of bases not matched to a gene: 5. As DNA, the CDR3 is TGCGCCAGCAGCAAGACTAGCGGAGACTACAATGAGCAGTTCTTC. It specifies CASSKTSGDYNEQFF.

This clone was counted only a few times. The chain recombines TRBV14 with TRBJ2-7; no clear D. V was clipped by 5 bases and J by 2 bases, with 4 bases between them. CDR1 is SGHDN and CDR2 is FVKESK in the germline V gene. The CDR3 loop spans 11 amino acids. In DNA, the CDR3 is TGTGCCAGCAGCGCTACCTACGAGCAGTACTTC. This encodes CASSATYEQYF.

The chain links TRBV9 to TRBJ2-7; TRBD2 is a possible D gene (5 bases). Germline values: CDR1 SGDLS, CDR2 YYNGEE. Trimming removed 0 bases at V and 0 bases at J, with 10 bases between. The CDR3 runs to 15 residues. The chain's CDR3 is CASSVGAESSYEQYF. The CDR3 nucleotides read TGTGCCAGCAGCGTAGGAGCGGAAAGCTCCTACGAGCAGTACTTC.

This chain uses TRBV18 with TRBJ2-5; 9 bases line up with TRBD2. The CDR3 sequence is 15 residues long. Trimming at V came to 0 bases and at J to 6 bases, leaving 5 bases not matched to a gene. Germline loops: CDR1 KGHSH, CDR2 LQKENI. The chain's CDR3 is CASSPPELAGKTQYF. CDR3 DNA sequence: TGTGCCAGCTCACCACCGGAGCTAGCGGGGAAGACCCAGTACTTC.

The V call is TRBV13, the J call TRBJ2-7; D gene unclear. The V end lost 5 bases, the J end lost 1 base, and 6 bases lay between the germline ends. Germline V CDR1 and CDR2: PRHDT, FYEKMQ (reference sequence). This CDR3 has 12 residues. The CDR3 DNA sequence: TGTGCCAGCAGCCTGCAGTCCTACGAGCAGTACTTC. Translation gives CASSLQSYEQYF.

The V gene is TRBV6-5, the J gene TRBJ2-7; D unclear. The CDR3 length is 11 residues. CDR1 and CDR2 from the germline V gene are MNHEY and SVGAGI. Trimming removed 5 bases at V and 3 bases at J, with 5 bases between. This chain's CDR3 is CASSRDYEQYF. In DNA form, the CDR3 reads TGTGCCAGCAGTAGAGACTACGAGCAGTACTTC.

The V and J genes are TRBV5-4 and TRBJ2-7; weak D call: TRBD2 (6 bases). Germline V gives CDR1 SGHNT, CDR2 YYREEE (reference sequence). V was cut by 5 bases and J by 6 bases, with 9 bases left in between. The CDR3 spans 11 residues. In DNA form, the CDR3 reads TGTGCCAGCAGGCGGGGAATCGAGCAGTACTTC. Its translation is CASRRGIEQYF.

The chain is built from TRBV19 and TRBJ2-1, with TRBD2 matching 12 bases. The CDR3 runs to 16 residues. The J segment lost 6 bases and the V segment lost 5 bases, leaving 8 bases of the junction unmatched. CDR1 and CDR2 (germline): LNHDA, SQIVND (reference sequence). The CDR3 nucleotides are TGTGCCAGTAGTTCCTGGACTAGCGGGATTCCCAATGAGCAGTTCTTC. This encodes CASSSWTSGIPNEQFF. Drawing the rest from reference TRBV19 and TRBJ2-1, the complete variable domain is DGGITQSPKYLFRKEGQNVTLSCEQNLNHDAMYWYRQDPGQGLRLIYYSQIVNDFQKGDIAEGYSVSREKKESFPLTVTSAQKNPTAFYLCASSSWTSGIPNEQFFGPGTRLTVL.

V gene TRBV28 combines with J gene TRBJ2-5, with 7 bases lining up with TRBD2. The CDR3 loop spans 13 amino acids. CDR1 is MDHEN, CDR2 SYDVKM, per germline. V was clipped by 6 bases and J by 11 bases; unmatched bases: 12. The CDR3 sequence is CASSHPRQGGQYF. CDR3 coding DNA: TGTGCCAGCAGCCATCCTCGGCAGGGAGGGCAGTACTTC. Full variable domain (remainder filled in from reference TRBV28 and TRBJ2-5): DVKVTQSSRYLVKRTGEKVFLECVQDMDHENMFWYRQDPGLGLRLIYFSYDVKMKEKGDIPEGYSVSREKKERFSLILESASTNQTSMYLCASSHPRQGGQYFGPGTRLLVL.

The V and J genes are TRBV10-2 and TRBJ1-3; tentatively, D is TRBD1 (6 bases). V lost 3 bases to trimming and J lost 2 bases, with 8 bases between them. The germline gives CDR1 WSHSY, CDR2 SAAADI. CDR3 length: 14 amino acids. As DNA, the CDR3 is TGCGCCAGCAGTGATGCAGGGGCTGGAAACACCATATATTTT. Translating gives CASSDAGAGNTIYF.

This clone was counted once. V is TRBV28 and J is TRBJ2-2; the match to TRBD1 covers 9 bases. Losses at the gene ends were 0 bases for V and 4 bases for J; bases not matched to a gene: 12. This CDR3 spans 19 amino acids. Germline-derived CDR1 and CDR2 are MDHEN and SYDVKM. In nucleotides, the CDR3 is TGTGCCAGCAGTTTATGGGGGATGGGGACAGGGAAGCCCACCGGGGAGCTGTTTTTT. It translates to CASSLWGMGTGKPTGELFF.